Each of the 21 T cell receptor beta chains below was sequenced from the same sample in a study of CD8 T cells in Susac syndrome. When the RNA was reverse transcribed, random hexamers were used with an input of about 0.5 to 1 ug. TCRdb reprocessed the immunoSEQ multiplex PCR reads via MiXCR and lists one record per CDR3 protein. The sample has over 130,000 distinct CDR3 sequences; more than 85% are singletons. The specimen was CD4+ T cells from PBMCs. These receptors were collected from a human donor with Susac syndrome.

V is TRBV12-3 or TRBV12-4 and J is TRBJ2-7, with D tentatively TRBD2 (6 bases). Trimming took 5 bases from V and 0 from J, leaving 14 bases between them. The CDR3 covers 15 residues. The CDR3 protein is CASSRIGGSSYEQYF. DNA of the CDR3: TGTGCCAGCAGTCGCATTGGGGGGTCCTCCTACGAGCAGTACTTC.

This clonotype was seen only once. V gene TRBV7-9 combines with J gene TRBJ1-2; no definite D call. CDR1 is SEHNR and CDR2 is FQNEAQ in the germline V gene (reference sequence). V lost 0 bases and J lost 5, with 7 bases in between. The CDR3 sequence is 13 residues long. This chain's CDR3 is CASSLALGYGYTF. Here the CDR3 DNA reads TGTGCCAGCAGCTTAGCGTTAGGATATGGCTACACCTTC.

This clonotype was recorded once. The rearrangement uses TRBV28 and TRBJ2-7, with TRBD1 as a possible D gene (6 bases). Trimming took off 4 bases at V and 1 base at J, with 14 bases between the two ends. Germline V CDR1 and CDR2: MDHEN, SYDVKM. This CDR3 contains 15 residues. Written as DNA, the CDR3 is TGTGCCAGCAGTTACCGCTGGGGGCTTTCCTACGAGCAGTACTTC. Translating it yields CASSYRWGLSYEQYF.

This sequence joins TRBV2 and TRBJ1-2, with TRBD1 matching over 9 bases. The CDR3 length is 14 residues. Germline values: CDR1 SNHLY, CDR2 FYNNEI. After removal of 6 bases from V and 3 bases from J, the junction contained 5 bases not matched to a gene. This chain's CDR3 is CASSPTGGYYGYTF. The CDR3 nucleotides read TGTGCCAGCAGCCCGACAGGGGGATACTATGGCTACACCTTC.

The chain employs TRBV5-6 and TRBJ2-5, with a weak D call TRBD1 (6 bases). The germline V and J ends were trimmed by 1 base and 6 bases, with 19 bases remaining between them. Germline V lookup: CDR1 SGHDT, CDR2 YYEEEE. CDR3 length: 16 amino acids. The CDR3 spells CASSLITNRASQTQYF. CDR3 in DNA: TGTGCCAGCAGCTTGATAACCAACAGGGCTTCGCAGACCCAGTACTTC.

This clonotype has only one observation. The gene calls are TRBV5-1 and TRBJ2-1; 9 bases match TRBD1. Losses at the gene ends were 3 bases for V and 5 bases for J; bases not matched to a gene: 3. CDR3 length: 14 residues. Germline V CDR1 and CDR2: SGHRS, YFSETQ. This CDR3 is CASSYGTGNNEQFF. The CDR3 coding sequence is TGCGCCAGCAGCTATGGGACAGGGAACAATGAGCAGTTCTTC.

The CDR3 sequence is CSVALDTQYF. Written as DNA, the CDR3 is TGCAGCGTTGCTTTAGATACGCAGTATTTT. This chain uses TRBV29-1 with TRBJ2-3; D ambiguous. Trimming cost V 4 bases and J 5 bases, with 4 bases left between them. The length of the CDR3 is 10 residues. In germline, CDR1 is SQVTM, CDR2 ANQGSEA.

The V gene is TRBV30, the J gene TRBJ1-2, with D tentatively TRBD1 (5 bases). This CDR3 has 13 amino acids. Trimming stripped 8 bases from V and 6 bases from J, with 19 bases between. CDR1 and CDR2 from the germline V gene are GTSNPN and SVGIG (reference sequence). CDR3 nucleotides: TGTGCCATGGGCAGGGAGGTCCTAGATGGCTACACCTTC. It translates to CAMGREVLDGYTF. Full variable domain (rest looked up from reference TRBV30 and TRBJ1-2): SQTIHQWPATLVQPVGSPLSLECTVEGTSNPNLYWYRQAAGRGLQLLFYSVGIGQISSEVPQNLSASRPQDRQFILSSKKLLLSDSGFYLCAMGREVLDGYTFGSGTRLTVV.

The rearrangement uses TRBV18 and TRBJ1-2; 8 bases fit TRBD1. Germline CDR1 is KGHSH and CDR2 is LQKENI. The CDR3 has 14 residues. V shed 2 bases, J shed 4 bases, and the junction held 3 bases outside the gene matches. The CDR3 sequence: CASSPSGQAYGYTF. CDR3 sequence (DNA): TGTGCCAGCTCACCATCGGGACAGGCCTATGGCTACACCTTC.

The chain carries TRBV29-1 and TRBJ1-1; D is unclear. The CDR3 runs to 13 residues. In germline, CDR1 is SQVTM, CDR2 ANQGSEA. Trimming cost V 6 bases and J 1 base, with 12 bases left between them. The CDR3 region has the DNA TGCAGCGTGGAGATAACAGCGAACACTGAAGCTTTCTTT. Its protein is CSVEITANTEAFF.

This clonotype was recorded only once. The CDR3, as DNA: TGCGCCCAGCTGAGTGGACTGCTAGCGGGAGACCCTACGTCGAGCACAGATACGCAGTATTTT. Its translation is CAQLSGLLAGDPTSSTDTQYF. The J gene is TRBJ2-3, the V gene TRBV23-1; 10 bases fit TRBD2. TRBV23-1 is assigned to the ORF class and has an uncertain function. V lost 11 bases, J lost 0 bases, and 26 bases stayed unmatched. The CDR3 totals 21 residues.

This clonotype came up once. This chain joins TRBV12-3 or TRBV12-4 and TRBJ1-2; D call uncertain. The ends were cut back, 6 bases at V and 4 bases at J, with 9 bases in the middle. CDR3 size: 12 residues. CDR3 loop: CASSPEIYGYTF. The CDR3 DNA follows: TGTGCCAGCAGCCCTGAGATCTATGGCTACACCTTC.

The chain couples TRBV20-1 to TRBJ2-5, with 16 bases identical to TRBD2. The ends lost 3 bases at V and 4 bases at J; junction bases unmatched: 11. The germline CDR1 and CDR2 sequences are DFQATT and SNEGSKA (reference sequence). CDR3 length: 18 residues. This CDR3 reads CSARGTSGRGVIPETQYF. CDR3 nucleotides: TGCAGTGCTAGGGGGACTAGCGGGAGGGGCGTAATTCCAGAGACCCAGTACTTC.

V is TRBV7-9 and J is TRBJ1-6, with unresolved D. CDR3 length equals 15 residues. The V end was cut by 5 bases, the J end by 7 bases, with 15 bases between. Germline V gives CDR1 SEHNR, CDR2 FQNEAQ (reference sequence). This CDR3 reads CASSRATAPNSPLHF. CDR3 nucleotides: TGTGCCAGCAGCCGCGCGACGGCCCCCAATTCACCCCTCCACTTT. Supplemented by reference TRBV7-9 and TRBJ1-6, the full variable domain reads DTGVSQNPRHKITKRGQNVTFRCDPISEHNRLYWYRQTLGQGPEFLTYFQNEAQLEKSRLLSDRFSAERPKGSFSTLEIQRTEQGDSAMYLCASSRATAPNSPLHFGNGTRLTVT.

This clonotype is a singleton in its sample. V usage is TRBV5-1 and J usage is TRBJ2-3; D call uncertain. The CDR3 covers 13 residues. Germline V gene lookup returns CDR1 SGHRS and CDR2 YFSETQ. Trimming pared 3 bases from V and 2 bases from J, leaving 7 bases between. Written as DNA, the CDR3 is TGCGCCAGCAGCTCTGAGATCACAGATACGCAGTATTTT. This translates into CASSSEITDTQYF.

This sequence joins TRBV29-1 and TRBJ2-5; 11 nucleotides match TRBD2. V gave up 1 base and J gave up 0 bases; unmatched junction bases: 4. This CDR3 has 16 residues. Germline CDR1 reads SQVTM; CDR2 reads ANQGSEA. The CDR3 DNA reads as TGCAGCGTTGAAGCTCTAGCGGGGGGACACCAAGAGACCCAGTACTTC. It specifies CSVEALAGGHQETQYF. Supplemented by reference TRBV29-1 and TRBJ2-5, the full variable domain reads SAVISQKPSRDICQRGTSLTIQCQVDSQVTMMFWYRQQPGQSLTLIATANQGSEATYESGFVIDKFPISRPNLTFSTLTVSNMSPEDSSIYLCSVEALAGGHQETQYFGPGTRLLVL.

The chain is built from TRBV5-4 and TRBJ1-5, with D maybe TRBD1 (5 bases). Germline values: CDR1 SGHNT, CDR2 YYREEE (reference sequence). The V end lost 0 bases, the J end lost 4 bases, and 8 bases lay between the germline ends. The CDR3 covers 14 residues. The CDR3 reads CASSLAGRNQPQHF. In nucleotides, the CDR3 is TGTGCCAGCAGCTTGGCGGGGCGTAATCAGCCCCAGCATTTT. Filled out from reference TRBV5-4 and TRBJ1-5, the complete variable domain reads ETGVTQSPTHLIKTRGQQVTLRCSSQSGHNTVSWYQQALGQGPQFIFQYYREEENGRGNFPPRFSGLQFPNYSSELNVNALELDDSALYLCASSLAGRNQPQHFGDGTRLSIL.

The V and J genes are TRBV6-6 and TRBJ1-1; 11 bases match TRBD1. Germline V gene data show CDR1 as MNHNY and CDR2 as SVGAGI (reference sequence). Trimming cost V 3 bases and J 7 bases; bases outside gene matches: 4. This CDR3 is 14 amino acids long. CDR3 nucleotides: TGTGCCAGCAGTTATCGGACAGGGGGCAGTGAAGCTTTCTTT. This codes for CASSYRTGGSEAFF.

The chain links TRBV12-3 or TRBV12-4 to TRBJ1-4; D might be TRBD1 (6 bases). CDR3 length: 16 amino acids. V lost 5 bases, J lost 8 bases, and 21 bases lay in between. The CDR3 coding sequence is TGTGCCAGCAGTAGGGGCGTGGGGGGGCGCGGGGAAAAACTGTTTTTT. Its protein product is CASSRGVGGRGEKLFF.

This CDR3 reads CASSLLVQGSEKLFF. In DNA, the CDR3 is TGTGCCAGCAGTTTATTAGTACAGGGAAGTGAAAAACTGTTTTTT. The chain employs TRBV28 and TRBJ1-4, with D perhaps TRBD1 (6 bases). Trimming took 1 base from V and 7 from J, leaving 13 bases between them. This CDR3 has 15 amino acids. Germline V CDR1 and CDR2: MDHEN, SYDVKM.

The rearrangement uses TRBV15 and TRBJ2-6; maybe TRBD1 (6 bases). Germline assignment: CDR1 LNHNV and CDR2 YYDKDF (reference sequence). The CDR3 has 17 amino acids. V lost 0 bases and J lost 2, with 11 bases in between. The CDR3 bases are TGTGCCACCAGCAGAGATTCTGCAGGGGCTGGGGCCAACGTCCTGACTTTC. This codes for CATSRDSAGAGANVLTF.